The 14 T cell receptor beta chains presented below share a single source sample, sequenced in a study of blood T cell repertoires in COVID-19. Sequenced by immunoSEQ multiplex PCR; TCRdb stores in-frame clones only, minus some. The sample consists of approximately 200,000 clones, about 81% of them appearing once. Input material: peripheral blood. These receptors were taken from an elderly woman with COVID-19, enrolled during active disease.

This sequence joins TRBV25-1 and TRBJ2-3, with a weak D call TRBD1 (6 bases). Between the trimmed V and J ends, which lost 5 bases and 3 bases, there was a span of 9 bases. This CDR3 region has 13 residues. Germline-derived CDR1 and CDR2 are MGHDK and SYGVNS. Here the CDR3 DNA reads TGTGCCAGCAGTTTTCAGGGGACAGATACGCAGTATTTT. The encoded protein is CASSFQGTDTQYF.

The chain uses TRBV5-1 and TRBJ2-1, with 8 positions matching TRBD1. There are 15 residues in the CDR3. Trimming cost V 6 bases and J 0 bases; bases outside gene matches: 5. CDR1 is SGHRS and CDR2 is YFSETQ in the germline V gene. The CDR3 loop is CASTPDRGSYNEQFF. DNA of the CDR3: TGCGCCAGCACCCCCGACAGGGGCTCCTACAATGAGCAGTTCTTC.

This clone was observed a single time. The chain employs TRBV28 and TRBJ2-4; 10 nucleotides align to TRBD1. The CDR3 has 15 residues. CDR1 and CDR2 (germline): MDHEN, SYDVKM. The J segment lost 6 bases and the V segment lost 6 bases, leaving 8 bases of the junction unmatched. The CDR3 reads CASRPSTGGVNIQYF. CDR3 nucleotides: TGTGCCAGCAGACCATCGACAGGGGGCGTAAACATTCAGTACTTC. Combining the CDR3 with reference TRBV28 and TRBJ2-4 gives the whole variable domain DVKVTQSSRYLVKRTGEKVFLECVQDMDHENMFWYRQDPGLGLRLIYFSYDVKMKEKGDIPEGYSVSREKKERFSLILESASTNQTSMYLCASRPSTGGVNIQYFGAGTRLSVL.

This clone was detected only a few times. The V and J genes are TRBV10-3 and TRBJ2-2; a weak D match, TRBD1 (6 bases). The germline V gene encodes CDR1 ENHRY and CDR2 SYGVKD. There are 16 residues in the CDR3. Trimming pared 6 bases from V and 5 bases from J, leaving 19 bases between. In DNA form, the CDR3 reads TGTGCCATCAGCAAAGGGATGGGGGCAGGTACCGGGGAGCTGTTTTTT. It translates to CAISKGMGAGTGELFF.

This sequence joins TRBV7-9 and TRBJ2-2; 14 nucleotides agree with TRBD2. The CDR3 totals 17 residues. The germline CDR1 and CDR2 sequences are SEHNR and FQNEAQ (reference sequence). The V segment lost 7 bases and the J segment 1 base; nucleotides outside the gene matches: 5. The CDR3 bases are TGTGCCAGCACCAGAGGACTAGCGGGAGGGAACACCGGGGAGCTGTTTTTT. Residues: CASTRGLAGGNTGELFF.

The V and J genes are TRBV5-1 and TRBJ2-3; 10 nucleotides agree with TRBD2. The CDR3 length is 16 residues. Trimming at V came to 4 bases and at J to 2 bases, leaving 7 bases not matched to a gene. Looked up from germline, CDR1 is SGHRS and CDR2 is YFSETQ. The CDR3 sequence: CASSPWTSGPTDTQYF. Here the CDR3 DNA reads TGCGCCAGCAGCCCTTGGACTAGCGGACCCACAGATACGCAGTATTTT.

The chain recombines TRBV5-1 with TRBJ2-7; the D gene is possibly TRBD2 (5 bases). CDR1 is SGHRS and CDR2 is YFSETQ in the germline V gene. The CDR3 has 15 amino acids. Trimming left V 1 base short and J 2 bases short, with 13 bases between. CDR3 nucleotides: TGCGCCAGCAGCTTGAACGCGGGCTCGACCTACGAGCAGTACTTC. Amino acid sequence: CASSLNAGSTYEQYF.

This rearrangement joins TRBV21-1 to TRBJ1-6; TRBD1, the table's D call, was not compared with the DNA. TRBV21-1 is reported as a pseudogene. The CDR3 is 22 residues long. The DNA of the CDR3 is TGTGCCAGCAGCAAAGTTGTACCCCGGGACAGGGGGGCCGCGTCCTATAATTCACCCCTCCACTTT. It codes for CASSKVVPRDRGAASYNSPLHF.

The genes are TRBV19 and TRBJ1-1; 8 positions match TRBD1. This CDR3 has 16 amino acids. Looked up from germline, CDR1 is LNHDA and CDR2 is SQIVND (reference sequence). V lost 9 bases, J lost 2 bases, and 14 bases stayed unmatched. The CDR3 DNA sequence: TGTGCCAGCCAAAGGCGCCGGGGACAGGCTAACACTGAAGCTTTCTTT. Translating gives CASQRRRGQANTEAFF.

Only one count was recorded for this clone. The CDR3: CASPRGRGFTEAFF. The CDR3 bases are TGTGCCAGCCCCAGGGGGCGCGGGTTCACTGAAGCTTTCTTT. This rearrangement joins TRBV5-8 to TRBJ1-1; 8 bases fit TRBD1. The trim removed 7 bases at V and 4 bases at J, leaving 9 bases unmatched. This CDR3 contains 14 residues. Germline CDR1 SGHTS, CDR2 YDEGEE.

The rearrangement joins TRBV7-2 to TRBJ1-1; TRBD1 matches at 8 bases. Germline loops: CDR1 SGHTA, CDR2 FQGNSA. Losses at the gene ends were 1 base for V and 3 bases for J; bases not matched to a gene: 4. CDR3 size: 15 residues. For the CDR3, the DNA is TGTGCCAGCAGCTTAGTAAGGACAGGGTACACTGAAGCTTTCTTT. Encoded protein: CASSLVRTGYTEAFF.

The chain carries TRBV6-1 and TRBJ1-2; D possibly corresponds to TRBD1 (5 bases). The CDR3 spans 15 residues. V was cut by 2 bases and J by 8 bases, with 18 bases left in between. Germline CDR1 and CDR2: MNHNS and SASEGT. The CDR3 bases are TGTGCCAGCAGTGAAATGAGTGGAGGGGCATTGGGCTACACCTTC. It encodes CASSEMSGGALGYTF.

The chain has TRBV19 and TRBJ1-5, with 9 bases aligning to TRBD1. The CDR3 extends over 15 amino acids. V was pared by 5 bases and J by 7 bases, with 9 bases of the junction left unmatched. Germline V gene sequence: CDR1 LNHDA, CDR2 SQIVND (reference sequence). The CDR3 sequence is CASSPGTGRWQPQHF. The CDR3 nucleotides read TGTGCCAGTAGTCCAGGGACAGGGAGGTGGCAGCCCCAGCATTTT.

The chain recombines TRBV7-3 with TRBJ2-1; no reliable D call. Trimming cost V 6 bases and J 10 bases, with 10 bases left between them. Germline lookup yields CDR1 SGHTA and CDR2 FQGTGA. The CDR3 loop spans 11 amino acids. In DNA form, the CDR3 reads TGTGCCAGCAGTACCGGTTTAGAGCAGTTCTTC. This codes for CASSTGLEQFF. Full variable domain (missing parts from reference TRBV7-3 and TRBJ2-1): GAGVSQTPSNKVTEKGKYVELRCDPISGHTALYWYRQSLGQGPEFLIYFQGTGAADDSGLPNDRFFAVRPEGSVSTLKIQRTERGDSAVYLCASSTGLEQFFGPGTRLTVL.